The 3 T cell receptor beta chains reported below all come from one sample, sequenced in a study of T cells after yellow fever vaccination. TCRdb fed the 5' RACE reads into MiXCR, producing one record per CDR3 protein. The table lists about 550,000 distinct CDR3 sequences, 15% to 20% of them singletons, with approximately 14% in the top ten. Sequencing was performed on PBMCs, taken 15 days after the yellow fever booster vaccination. Receptor source: a man aged 30 to 39 who received the YFV17D yellow fever vaccine.

This clonotype was recorded a few times. The DNA of the CDR3 is TGTGCCAGCAGTTTCTCGTGGGCGAATGAGCAGTTCTTC. It is translated as CASSFSWANEQFF. The rearrangement uses TRBV12-3 or TRBV12-4 and TRBJ2-1; D is unresolved. The ends were cut back, 3 bases at V and 7 bases at J, with 10 bases in the middle. The CDR3 has 13 residues.

J is TRBJ2-1 and V is TRBV30, with D possibly being TRBD1 (5 bases). V was clipped by 2 bases and J by 12 bases, with 11 bases between them. This CDR3 comprises 11 residues. From germline, CDR1 is GTSNPN and CDR2 SVGIG (reference sequence). CDR3 nucleotides: TGTGCCTGGAGTAATATCGACAGGCAGTTCTTC. Encoded protein: CAWSNIDRQFF.

The gene calls are TRBV2 and TRBJ1-1; 8 bases are shared with TRBD1. Germline CDR1 and CDR2: SNHLY and FYNNEI. The CDR3 length is 16 residues. V gave up 2 bases and J gave up 0 bases; unmatched junction bases: 5. The CDR3 is CASSEPTTGVNTEAFF. CDR3 coding DNA: TGTGCCAGCAGTGAACCCACGACAGGGGTGAACACTGAAGCTTTCTTT.